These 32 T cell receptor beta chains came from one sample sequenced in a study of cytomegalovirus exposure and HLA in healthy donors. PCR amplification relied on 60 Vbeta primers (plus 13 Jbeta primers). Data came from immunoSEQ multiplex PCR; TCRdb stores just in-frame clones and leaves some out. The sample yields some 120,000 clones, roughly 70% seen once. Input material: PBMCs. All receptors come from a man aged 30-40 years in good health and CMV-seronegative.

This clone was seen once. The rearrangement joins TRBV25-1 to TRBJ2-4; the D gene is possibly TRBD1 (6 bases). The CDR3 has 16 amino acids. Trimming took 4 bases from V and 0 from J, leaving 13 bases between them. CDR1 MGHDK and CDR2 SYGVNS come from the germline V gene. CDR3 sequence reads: CASSAGLGQAKNIQYF. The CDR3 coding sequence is TGTGCCAGCAGTGCCGGTTTGGGACAAGCCAAAAACATTCAGTACTTC.

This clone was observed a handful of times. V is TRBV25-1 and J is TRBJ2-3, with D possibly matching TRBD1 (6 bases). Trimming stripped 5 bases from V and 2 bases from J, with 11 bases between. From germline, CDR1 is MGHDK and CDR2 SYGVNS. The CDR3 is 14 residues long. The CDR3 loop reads CASSRRDNTDTQYF. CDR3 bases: TGTGCCAGCAGTAGAAGGGACAACACAGATACGCAGTATTTT.

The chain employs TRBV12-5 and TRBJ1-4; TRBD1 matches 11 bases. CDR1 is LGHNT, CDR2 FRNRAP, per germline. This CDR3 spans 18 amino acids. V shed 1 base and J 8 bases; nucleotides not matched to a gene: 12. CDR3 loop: CASGLGTGGGSHVEKLFF. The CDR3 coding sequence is TGTGCTAGTGGTTTGGGGACAGGGGGCGGTTCCCACGTCGAAAAACTGTTTTTT.

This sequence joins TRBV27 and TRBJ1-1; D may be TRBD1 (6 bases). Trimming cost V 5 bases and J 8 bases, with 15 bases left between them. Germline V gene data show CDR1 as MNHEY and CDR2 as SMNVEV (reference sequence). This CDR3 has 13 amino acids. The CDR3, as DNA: TGTGCCAGCAGTATCCTGGGGGGGGCAGAAGCTTTCTTT. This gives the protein CASSILGGAEAFF.

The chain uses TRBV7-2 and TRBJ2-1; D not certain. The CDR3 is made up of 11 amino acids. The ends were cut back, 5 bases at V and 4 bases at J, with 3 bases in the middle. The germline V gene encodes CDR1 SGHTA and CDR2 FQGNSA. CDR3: CASSPYNEQFF. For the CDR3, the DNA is TGTGCCAGCAGCCCATACAATGAGCAGTTCTTC.

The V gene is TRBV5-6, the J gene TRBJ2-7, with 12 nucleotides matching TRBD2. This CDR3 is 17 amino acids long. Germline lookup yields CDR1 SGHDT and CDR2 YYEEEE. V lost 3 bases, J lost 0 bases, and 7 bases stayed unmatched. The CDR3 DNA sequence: TGTGCCAGCAGCTCACTAGCGGGGGGCGACTTCTCCTACGAGCAGTACTTC. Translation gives CASSSLAGGDFSYEQYF.

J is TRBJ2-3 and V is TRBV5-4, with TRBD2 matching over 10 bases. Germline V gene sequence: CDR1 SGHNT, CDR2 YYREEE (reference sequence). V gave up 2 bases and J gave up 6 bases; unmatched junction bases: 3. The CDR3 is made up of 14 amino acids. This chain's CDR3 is CASSFSTSGDTQYF. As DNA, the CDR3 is TGTGCCAGCAGCTTCTCGACTAGCGGGGATACGCAGTATTTT.

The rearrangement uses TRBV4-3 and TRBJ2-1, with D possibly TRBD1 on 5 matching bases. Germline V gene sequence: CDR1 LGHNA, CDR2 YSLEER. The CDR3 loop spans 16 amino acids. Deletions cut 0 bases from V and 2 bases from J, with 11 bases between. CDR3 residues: CASSQDRQGAYNEQFF. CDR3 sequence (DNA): TGCGCCAGCAGCCAAGATCGCCAGGGCGCCTACAATGAGCAGTTCTTC.

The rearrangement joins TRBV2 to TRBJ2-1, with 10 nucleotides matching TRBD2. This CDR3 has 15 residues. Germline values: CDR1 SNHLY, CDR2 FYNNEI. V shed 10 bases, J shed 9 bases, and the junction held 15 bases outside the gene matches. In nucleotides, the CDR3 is TGTGCCACCGCCCTGGAAAGCGGGGGGGGGAGTGAGCAGTTCTTC. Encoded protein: CATALESGGGSEQFF.

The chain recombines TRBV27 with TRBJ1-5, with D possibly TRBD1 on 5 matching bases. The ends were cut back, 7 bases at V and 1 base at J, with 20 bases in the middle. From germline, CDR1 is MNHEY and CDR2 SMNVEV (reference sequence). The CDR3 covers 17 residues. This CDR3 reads CASTNREDRGSNQPQHF. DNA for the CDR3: TGTGCCAGCACAAACCGGGAGGATAGGGGAAGCAATCAGCCCCAGCATTTT.

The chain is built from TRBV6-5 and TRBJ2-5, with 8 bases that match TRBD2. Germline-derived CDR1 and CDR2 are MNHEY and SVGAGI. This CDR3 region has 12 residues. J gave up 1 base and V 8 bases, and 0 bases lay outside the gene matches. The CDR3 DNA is TGTGCCAGCGGACTAGCCCAAGAGACCCAGTACTTC. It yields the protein CASGLAQETQYF.

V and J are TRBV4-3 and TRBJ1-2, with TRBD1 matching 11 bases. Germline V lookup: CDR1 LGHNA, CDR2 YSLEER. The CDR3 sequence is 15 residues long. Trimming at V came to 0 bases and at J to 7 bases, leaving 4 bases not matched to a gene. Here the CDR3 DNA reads TGCGCCAGCAGCCAAGAAATAGGGACAGGGGGTGGCTACACCTTC. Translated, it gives CASSQEIGTGGGYTF.

CDR3 amino acids: CASSFPGLWAEAFF. The CDR3 DNA sequence: TGTGCCAGCAGCTTTCCCGGACTGTGGGCTGAAGCTTTCTTT. The V gene is TRBV5-6, the J gene TRBJ1-1; no firm D call. The CDR3 loop spans 14 amino acids. The germline V and J ends were trimmed by 2 bases and 6 bases, with 14 bases remaining between them. Germline CDR1 SGHDT, CDR2 YYEEEE.

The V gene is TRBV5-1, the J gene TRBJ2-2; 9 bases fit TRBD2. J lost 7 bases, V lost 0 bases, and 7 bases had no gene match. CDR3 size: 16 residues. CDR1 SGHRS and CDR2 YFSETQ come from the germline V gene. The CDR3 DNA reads TGCGCCAGCAGCTTGGACGCGGGGGGGCCGCACGGGGAGCTGTTTTTT. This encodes CASSLDAGGPHGELFF.

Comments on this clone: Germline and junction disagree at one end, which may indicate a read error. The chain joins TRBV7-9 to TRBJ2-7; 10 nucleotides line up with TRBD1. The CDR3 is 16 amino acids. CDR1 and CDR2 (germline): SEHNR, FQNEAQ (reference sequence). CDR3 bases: TGTTCCAGCAGCTCGAGAGACAGGGGGCGAGGCGACGAGCAGTACTTC. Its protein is CSSSSRDRGRGDEQYF. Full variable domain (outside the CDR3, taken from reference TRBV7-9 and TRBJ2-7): DTGVSQNPRHKITKRGQNVTFRCDPISEHNRLYWYRQTLGQGPEFLTYFQNEAQLEKSRLLSDRFSAERPKGSFSTLEIQRTEQGDSAMYLCSSSSRDRGRGDEQYFGPGTRLTVT.

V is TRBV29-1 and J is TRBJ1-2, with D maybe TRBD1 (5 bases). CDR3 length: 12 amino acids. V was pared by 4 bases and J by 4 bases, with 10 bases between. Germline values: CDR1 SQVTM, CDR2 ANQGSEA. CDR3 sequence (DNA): TGCAGCGTTGGGGGGGGATCCTATGGCTACACCTTC. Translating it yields CSVGGGSYGYTF.

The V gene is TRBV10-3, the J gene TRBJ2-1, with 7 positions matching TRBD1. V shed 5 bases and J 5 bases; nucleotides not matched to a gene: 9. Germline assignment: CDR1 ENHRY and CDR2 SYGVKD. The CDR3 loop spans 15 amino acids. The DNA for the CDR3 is TGTGCCATCAGTAGAGACAGGGATGCGGACAATGAGCAGTTCTTC. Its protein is CAISRDRDADNEQFF.

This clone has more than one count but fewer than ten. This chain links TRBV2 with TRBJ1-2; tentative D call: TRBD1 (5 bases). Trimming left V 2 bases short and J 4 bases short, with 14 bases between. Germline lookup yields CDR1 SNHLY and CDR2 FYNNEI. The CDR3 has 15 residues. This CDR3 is CASSEPAGLTYGYTF. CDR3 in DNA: TGTGCCAGCAGTGAACCCGCAGGGTTAACCTATGGCTACACCTTC. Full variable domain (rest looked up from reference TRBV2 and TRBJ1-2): EPEVTQTPSHQVTQMGQEVILRCVPISNHLYFYWYRQILGQKVEFLVSFYNNEISEKSEIFDDQFSVERPDGSNFTLKIRSTKLEDSAMYFCASSEPAGLTYGYTFGSGTRLTVV.

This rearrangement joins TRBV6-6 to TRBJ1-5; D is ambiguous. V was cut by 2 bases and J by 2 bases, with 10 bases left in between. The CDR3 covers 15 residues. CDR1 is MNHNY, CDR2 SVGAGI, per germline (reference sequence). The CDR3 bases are TGTGCCAGCAGTTACCAGGTAGTGGGCAATCAGCCCCAGCATTTT. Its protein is CASSYQVVGNQPQHF.

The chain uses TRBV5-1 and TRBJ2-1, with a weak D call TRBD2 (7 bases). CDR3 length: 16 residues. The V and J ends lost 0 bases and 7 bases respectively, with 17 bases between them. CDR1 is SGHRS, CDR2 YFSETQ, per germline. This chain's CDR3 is CASSLARGADRNEQFF. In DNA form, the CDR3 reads TGCGCCAGCAGCTTGGCCCGGGGGGCCGATAGGAATGAGCAGTTCTTC. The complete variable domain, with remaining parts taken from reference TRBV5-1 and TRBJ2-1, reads KAGVTQTPRYLIKTRGQQVTLSCSPISGHRSVSWYQQTPGQGLQFLFEYFSETQRNKGNFPGRFSGRQFSNSRSEMNVSTLELGDSALYLCASSLARGADRNEQFFGPGTRLTVL.

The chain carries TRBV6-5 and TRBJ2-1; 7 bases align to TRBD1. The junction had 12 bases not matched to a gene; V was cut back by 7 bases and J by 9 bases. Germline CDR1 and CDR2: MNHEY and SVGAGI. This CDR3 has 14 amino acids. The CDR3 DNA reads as TGTGCCAGCAAAATGTCCGACAGGGAGCTTGAGCAGTTCTTC. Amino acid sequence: CASKMSDRELEQFF.

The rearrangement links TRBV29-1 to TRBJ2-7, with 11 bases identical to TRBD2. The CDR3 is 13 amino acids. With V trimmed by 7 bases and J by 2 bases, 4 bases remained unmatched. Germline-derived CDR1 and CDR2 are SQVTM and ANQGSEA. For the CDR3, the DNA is TGCAGCGGTTCTAGCGGGGGGACCTACGAGCAGTACTTC. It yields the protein CSGSSGGTYEQYF.

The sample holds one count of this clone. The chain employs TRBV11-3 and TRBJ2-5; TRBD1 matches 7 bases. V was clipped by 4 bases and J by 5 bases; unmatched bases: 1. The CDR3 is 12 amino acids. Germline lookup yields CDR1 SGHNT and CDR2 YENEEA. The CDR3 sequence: CASSSRGETQYF. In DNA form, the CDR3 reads TGTGCCAGCAGCTCCAGGGGGGAGACCCAGTACTTC.

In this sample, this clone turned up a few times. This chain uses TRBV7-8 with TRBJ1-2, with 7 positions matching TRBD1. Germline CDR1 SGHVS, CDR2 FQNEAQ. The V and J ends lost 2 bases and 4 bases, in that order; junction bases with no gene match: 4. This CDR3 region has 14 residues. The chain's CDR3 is CASSLRQGVYGYTF. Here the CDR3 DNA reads TGTGCCAGCAGCTTAAGACAGGGAGTCTATGGCTACACCTTC.

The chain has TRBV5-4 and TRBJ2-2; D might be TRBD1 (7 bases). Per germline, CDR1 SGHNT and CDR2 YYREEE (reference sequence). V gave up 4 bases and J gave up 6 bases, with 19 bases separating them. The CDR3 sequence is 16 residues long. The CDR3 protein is CASSPGGQGGPGELFF. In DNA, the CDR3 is TGTGCCAGCAGCCCCGGAGGGCAGGGGGGTCCCGGGGAGCTGTTTTTT.

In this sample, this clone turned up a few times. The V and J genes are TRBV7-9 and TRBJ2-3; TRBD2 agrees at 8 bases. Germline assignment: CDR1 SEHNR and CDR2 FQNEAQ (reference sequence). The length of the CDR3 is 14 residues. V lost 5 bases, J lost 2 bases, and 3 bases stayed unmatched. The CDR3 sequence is CASSPGLATDTQYF. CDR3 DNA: TGTGCCAGCAGCCCCGGACTAGCCACAGATACGCAGTATTTT.

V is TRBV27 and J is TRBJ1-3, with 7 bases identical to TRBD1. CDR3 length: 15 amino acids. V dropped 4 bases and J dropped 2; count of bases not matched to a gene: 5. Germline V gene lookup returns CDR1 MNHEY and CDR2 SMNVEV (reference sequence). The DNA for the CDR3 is TGTGCCAGCAGTTACGACAGGGCCCCTGGAAACACCATATATTTT. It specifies CASSYDRAPGNTIYF.

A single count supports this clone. This CDR3 is CASSIGQGAYEQYF. The CDR3 nucleotides are TGTGCCAGTAGTATCGGTCAGGGGGCCTACGAGCAGTACTTC. This rearrangement joins TRBV19 to TRBJ2-7, with 7 bases fitting TRBD1. The CDR3 extends over 14 amino acids. V was clipped by 3 bases and J by 2 bases; unmatched bases: 4. Germline V CDR1 and CDR2: LNHDA, SQIVND (reference sequence).

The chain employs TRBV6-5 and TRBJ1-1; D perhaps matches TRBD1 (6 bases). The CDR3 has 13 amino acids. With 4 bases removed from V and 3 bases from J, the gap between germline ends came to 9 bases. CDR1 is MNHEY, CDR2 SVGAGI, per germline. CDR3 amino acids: CASSSQGHTEAFF. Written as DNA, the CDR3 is TGTGCCAGCAGTTCTCAGGGGCACACTGAAGCTTTCTTT.

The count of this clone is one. The CDR3: CASSLAGSNLDSTEAFF. The DNA for the CDR3 is TGTGCCAGCAGCTTAGCGGGGAGCAACCTAGATAGCACTGAAGCTTTCTTT. The chain is built from TRBV7-8 and TRBJ1-1; no clear D. This CDR3 contains 17 residues. Germline V lookup: CDR1 SGHVS, CDR2 FQNEAQ. Trimming pared 0 bases from V and 4 bases from J, leaving 18 bases between. Complete variable domain (other parts from reference TRBV7-8 and TRBJ1-1): GAGVSQSPRYKVAKRGQDVALRCDPISGHVSLFWYQQALGQGPEFLTYFQNEAQLDKSGLPSDRFFAERPEGSVSTLKIQRTQQEDSAVYLCASSLAGSNLDSTEAFFGQGTRLTVV.

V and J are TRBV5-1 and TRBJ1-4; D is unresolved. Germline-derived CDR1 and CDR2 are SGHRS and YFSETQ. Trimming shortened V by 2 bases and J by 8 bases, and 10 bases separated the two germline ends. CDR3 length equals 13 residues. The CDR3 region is CASSFGPREKLFF. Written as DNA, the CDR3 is TGCGCCAGCAGCTTTGGCCCCAGAGAAAAACTGTTTTTT.

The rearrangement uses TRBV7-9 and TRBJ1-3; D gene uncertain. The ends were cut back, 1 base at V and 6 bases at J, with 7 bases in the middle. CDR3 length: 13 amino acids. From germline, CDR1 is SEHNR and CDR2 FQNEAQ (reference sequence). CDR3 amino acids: CASSLESTNTIYF. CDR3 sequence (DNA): TGTGCCAGCAGCTTAGAGAGCACAAACACCATATATTTT.